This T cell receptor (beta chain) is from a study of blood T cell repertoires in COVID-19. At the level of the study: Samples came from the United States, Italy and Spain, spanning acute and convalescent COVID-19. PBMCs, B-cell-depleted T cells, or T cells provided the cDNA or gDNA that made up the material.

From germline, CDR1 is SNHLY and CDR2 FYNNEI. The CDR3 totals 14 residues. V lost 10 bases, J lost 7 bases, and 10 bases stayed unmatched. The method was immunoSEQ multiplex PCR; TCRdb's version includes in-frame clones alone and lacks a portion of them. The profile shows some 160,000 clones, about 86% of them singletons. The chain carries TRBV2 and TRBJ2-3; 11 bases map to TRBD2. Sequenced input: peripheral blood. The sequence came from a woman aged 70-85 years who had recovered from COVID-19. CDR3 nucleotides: TGTGCCACCAGGCGGGGACTAGCGGAACATACGCAGTATTTT. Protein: CATRRGLAEHTQYF.